A single sample is the source of the 4 T cell receptor beta chains below, sequenced in a study of long-term antiretroviral therapy in people with HIV. This was the immunoSEQ v3.0 assay at survey level. The data were produced by immunoSEQ multiplex PCR, yet TCRdb's version contains in-frame clones alone and is incomplete. The sample holds under 10,000 clones; roughly 84% are singletons and the top ten take about 10%. The material was unsorted PBMCs, obtained 0.3 years before starting antiretroviral therapy. The receptors come from a man aged 30 to 45 with HIV.

V usage is TRBV28 and J usage is TRBJ2-3, with 13 nucleotides matching TRBD2. CDR1 and CDR2 (germline): MDHEN, SYDVKM. CDR3 length equals 17 residues. The V gene end was trimmed by 3 bases and the J gene end by 0 bases; junction bases not matched to a gene: 3. In DNA, the CDR3 is TGTGCCAGCAGTTTGGGACTAGCGGGGCCAAGCACAGATACGCAGTATTTT. Translating it yields CASSLGLAGPSTDTQYF.

This clone was detected a few times. The chain is built from TRBV5-4 and TRBJ1-2; tentative D call: TRBD1 (6 bases). Between the trimmed V and J ends, which lost 10 bases and 0 bases, there was a span of 10 bases. The CDR3 has 12 residues. CDR1 and CDR2 (germline): SGHNT, YYREEE (reference sequence). Here the CDR3 reads CAGWTANYGYTF. DNA of the CDR3: TGTGCCGGCTGGACAGCTAACTATGGCTACACCTTC. Full variable domain (missing parts from reference TRBV5-4 and TRBJ1-2): ETGVTQSPTHLIKTRGQQVTLRCSSQSGHNTVSWYQQALGQGPQFIFQYYREEENGRGNFPPRFSGLQFPNYSSELNVNALELDDSALYLCAGWTANYGYTFGSGTRLTVV.

V gene TRBV7-2 combines with J gene TRBJ2-2, with D tentatively TRBD2 (7 bases). Trimming cost V 10 bases and J 4 bases, with 19 bases left between them. The CDR3 is made up of 15 amino acids. Germline V gives CDR1 SGHTA, CDR2 FQGNSA. CDR3 in amino acids: CATRRGGELTGELFF. Here the CDR3 DNA reads TGTGCCACACGGAGGGGGGGCGAGCTCACCGGGGAGCTGTTTTTT.

This chain connects TRBV30 to TRBJ1-1; unclear D gene. Germline loops: CDR1 GTSNPN, CDR2 SVGIG (reference sequence). CDR3 length: 15 amino acids. V was cut by 0 bases and J by 1 base, with 12 bases left in between. The CDR3 region has the DNA TGTGCCTGGAGTGTTGGTTTCGGCAGGAACACTGAAGCTTTCTTT. Translating gives CAWSVGFGRNTEAFF. The whole variable domain, remainder taken from reference TRBV30 and TRBJ1-1, is SQTIHQWPATLVQPVGSPLSLECTVEGTSNPNLYWYRQAAGRGLQLLFYSVGIGQISSEVPQNLSASRPQDRQFILSSKKLLLSDSGFYLCAWSVGFGRNTEAFFGQGTRLTVV.